These 26 T cell receptor beta chains share one sample of origin, sequenced in a study of T-cell reconstitution after alpha-beta-depleted transplantation in children. Unique molecular identifiers were incorporated during preparation of the TCRbeta library. From the PCR reads, TCRdb called clonotypes with MiXCR, one entry per CDR3 protein. The sample records about 640,000 distinct CDR3 sequences, about 15% being singletons. The source was PBMCs from the stem cell graft donor, collected from the stem cell graft. Every receptor here comes from a human donor who donated a stem cell graft to a child with acute myeloid leukemia.

As to this clonotype: This may be a read error, as it is one base from a much larger clone. The chain employs TRBV20-1 and TRBJ1-1; possible D gene TRBD1, 5 bases. CDR3 size: 15 residues. CDR1 and CDR2 (germline): DFQATT, SNEGSKA (reference sequence). The ends were cut back, 4 bases at V and 4 bases at J, with 19 bases in the middle. The CDR3 protein is CSANPDTSRGTEAFF. As DNA, the CDR3 is TGCAGTGCTAACCCCGACACGTCAAGGGGCACTGAAGCTTTCTTT.

This clonotype was observed many times. V is TRBV20-1 and J is TRBJ2-3, with TRBD1 matching over 9 bases. After removal of 6 bases from V and 2 bases from J, the junction contained 9 bases not matched to a gene. There are 15 residues in the CDR3. Germline loops: CDR1 DFQATT, CDR2 SNEGSKA (reference sequence). The CDR3 loop reads CSAQKGQGYTDTQYF. Written as DNA, the CDR3 is TGCAGTGCCCAAAAAGGACAGGGGTACACAGATACGCAGTATTTT.

The sample holds many counts of this clonotype. The chain joins TRBV5-6 to TRBJ1-6, with D hard to call. Deletions cut 4 bases from V and 10 bases from J, with 21 bases between. Germline-derived CDR1 and CDR2 are SGHDT and YYEEEE. The CDR3 has 16 amino acids. The CDR3 region has the DNA TGTGCCAGCAGCCACATTCTCGGAGGGATTGAATCACCCCTCCACTTT. This sequence encodes CASSHILGGIESPLHF.

The chain recombines TRBV28 with TRBJ2-1; D is unclear. CDR3 length: 15 residues. Trimming shortened V by 4 bases and J by 4 bases, and 14 bases separated the two germline ends. The germline V gene has CDR1 MDHEN and CDR2 SYDVKM. The CDR3 loop is CASSSNPGVYNEQFF. As DNA, the CDR3 is TGTGCCAGCAGTTCCAACCCAGGCGTATACAATGAGCAGTTCTTC.

This clonotype appeared once. The chain links TRBV18 to TRBJ2-7, with D unresolved. V shed 4 bases and J shed 6 bases, with 7 bases lying between them. The CDR3 is made up of 11 amino acids. Germline assignment: CDR1 KGHSH and CDR2 LQKENI. For the CDR3, the DNA is TGTGCCAGCTCACAAGGATTCGAGCAGTACTTC. Translation: CASSQGFEQYF.

The chain combines TRBV7-9 with TRBJ2-7, with 8 positions matching TRBD2. V lost 5 bases to trimming and J lost 7 bases; unmatched junction nucleotides: 4. The length of the CDR3 is 12 residues. Germline values: CDR1 SEHNR, CDR2 FQNEAQ (reference sequence). The CDR3 here is CASSGTSREQYV. CDR3 coding DNA: TGTGCCAGCAGCGGGACTAGTAGGGAGCAGTACGTC.

In its sample, this clonotype was seen many times. This chain links TRBV12-3 or TRBV12-4 with TRBJ2-5, with 10 bases lining up with TRBD1. The junction had 7 bases not matched to a gene; V was cut back by 6 bases and J by 3 bases. The CDR3 is made up of 15 amino acids. The CDR3 here is CASRPRGTGEETQYF. The DNA of the CDR3 is TGTGCCAGCAGACCAAGGGGGACAGGGGAAGAGACCCAGTACTTC.

The sample holds many counts of this clonotype. The genes are TRBV9 and TRBJ1-2; TRBD1 matches at 11 bases. CDR3 length: 13 residues. V lost 2 bases, J lost 6 bases, and 0 bases stayed unmatched. Germline assignment: CDR1 SGDLS and CDR2 YYNGEE. The CDR3 DNA reads TGTGCCAGCAGCGTGGGACAGGGGGATGGCTACACCTTC. Protein: CASSVGQGDGYTF.

This clonotype was observed at least ten times. This chain links TRBV5-1 with TRBJ2-7; weak D call: TRBD1 (6 bases). CDR3 size: 13 residues. V was shortened by 0 bases and J by 7 bases, with 11 bases between the two germline ends. Germline V lookup: CDR1 SGHRS, CDR2 YFSETQ. As DNA, the CDR3 is TGCGCCAGCAGCTTGGAACAGGGTGGAGAGCAGTACGTC. This codes for CASSLEQGGEQYV.

This chain connects TRBV20-1 to TRBJ2-3; weak D call: TRBD1 (6 bases). Trimming took off 6 bases at V and 4 bases at J, with 17 bases between the two ends. Germline V gene data show CDR1 as DFQATT and CDR2 as SNEGSKA (reference sequence). The CDR3 is made up of 14 amino acids. The CDR3 is CSASNLGASDTQYF. Here the CDR3 DNA reads TGCAGTGCATCCAACTTGGGGGCATCAGATACGCAGTATTTT.

This clonotype has a handful of counts. The chain has TRBV12-3 or TRBV12-4 and TRBJ2-7; maybe TRBD1 (6 bases). The CDR3 is 11 amino acids. V lost 8 bases and J lost 5, with 10 bases in between. The CDR3 region is CASGRDNEQYF. The CDR3 region has the DNA TGTGCCAGCGGCAGGGACAACGAGCAGTACTTC.

This clonotype appeared a few times. The chain joins TRBV7-9 to TRBJ2-5, with D tentatively TRBD2 (6 bases). The CDR3 is 14 amino acids. V was cut by 4 bases and J by 4 bases, with 13 bases left in between. The germline CDR1 and CDR2 sequences are SEHNR and FQNEAQ (reference sequence). Here the CDR3 reads CASSSLGGRETQYF. As DNA, the CDR3 is TGTGCCAGCAGCTCCCTGGGGGGAAGAGAGACCCAGTACTTC.

This clonotype was found a few times. The chain combines TRBV20-1 with TRBJ1-5; D unresolved. Germline-derived CDR1 and CDR2 are DFQATT and SNEGSKA (reference sequence). Trimming took 5 bases from V and 6 from J, leaving 11 bases between them. The CDR3 is 12 amino acids. Written as DNA, the CDR3 is TGCAGTGCTTTATCAGAGGGTCAGCCCCAGCATTTT. Encoded protein: CSALSEGQPQHF.

In its sample, this clonotype was seen many times. The CDR3: CASSFWTVKNEQFF. The DNA for the CDR3 is TGCGCCAGCAGCTTCTGGACGGTTAAAAATGAGCAGTTCTTC. The genes are TRBV5-1 and TRBJ2-1; no clear D. There are 14 residues in the CDR3. V lost 2 bases and J lost 7, with 13 bases in between. Germline CDR1 and CDR2: SGHRS and YFSETQ.

This clonotype appeared many times. This chain uses TRBV5-5 with TRBJ2-1; 7 nucleotides match TRBD1. The ends lost 0 bases at V and 4 bases at J; junction bases unmatched: 4. CDR1 SGHKS and CDR2 YYEKEE come from the germline V gene (reference sequence). CDR3 length equals 15 residues. CDR3 region: CASSLVQGSYNEQFF. The CDR3 DNA follows: TGTGCCAGCAGCTTGGTACAGGGGTCTTACAATGAGCAGTTCTTC.

This clonotype was counted only a few times. J is TRBJ1-2 and V is TRBV11-2; TRBD1 matches at 9 bases. The CDR3 has 16 residues. Trimming at V came to 5 bases and at J to 5 bases, leaving 12 bases not matched to a gene. Germline CDR1 reads SGHAT; CDR2 reads FQNNGV. DNA for the CDR3: TGTGCCAGCAGCCGAAACGGGGACAGGGCAGCATATGGCTACACCTTC. It translates to CASSRNGDRAAYGYTF.

About this clonotype itself: The conserved phenylalanine or tryptophan is not found at the CDR3 terminus, so this likely reflects a read error. No DNA is shown, since the ends of the CDR3 on it are uncertain; the CDR3 is the one TCRdb lists. V and J are TRBV7-9 and TRBJ1-1; the table's TRBD1 call for D was not verified on the DNA. The CDR3 contains 11 residues when both ends are counted. The germline CDR1 and CDR2 sequences are SEHNR and FQNEAQ (reference sequence). The CDR3 spells CASSLGGGSVL.

The rearrangement joins TRBV7-3 to TRBJ2-2, with 9 bases matching TRBD2. With 3 bases clipped from V and 2 bases from J, the junction kept 7 bases outside the gene matches. Germline V CDR1 and CDR2: SGHTA, FQGTGA. The CDR3 spans 17 residues. The CDR3 coding sequence is TGTGCCAGCAGCTTCCAACCGGGACTAGCAAACACCGGGGAGCTGTTTTTT. Its protein is CASSFQPGLANTGELFF.

At least ten counts were recorded for this clonotype. The chain is built from TRBV24-1 and TRBJ2-3; D not resolved. CDR3 length: 12 amino acids. V dropped 3 bases and J dropped 6 bases, with 6 bases sitting between them. The germline CDR1 and CDR2 sequences are KGHDR and SFDVKD. This CDR3 reads CATSDPLDTQYF. The DNA of the CDR3 is TGTGCCACCAGTGATCCCCTGGATACGCAGTATTTT.

This clonotype was seen many times. This chain links TRBV29-1 with TRBJ2-1; D call uncertain. Trimming shortened V by 5 bases and J by 5 bases, and 16 bases separated the two germline ends. The CDR3 extends over 14 amino acids. Germline V lookup: CDR1 SQVTM, CDR2 ANQGSEA. CDR3 DNA: TGCAGCGTTTTAGTGATGAGGAGTGACAATGAGCAGTTCTTC. Amino acids: CSVLVMRSDNEQFF.

Worth noting for this clonotype: One base away lies a much larger clone, so this may be a sequencing read error. The V and J genes are TRBV20-1 and TRBJ1-4; 8 bases line up with TRBD1. This CDR3 has 12 residues. Germline V gene lookup returns CDR1 DFQATT and CDR2 SNEGSKA (reference sequence). CDR3 in DNA: TGCAGTGCTACAACAGGGGGTGAAAATCTGTTTTTT. Translated, it gives CSATTGGENLFF.

There are a few counts of this clonotype. The chain is built from TRBV7-9 and TRBJ2-7; TRBD1 agrees at 10 bases. The CDR3 extends over 15 amino acids. Germline CDR1 is SEHNR and CDR2 is FQNEAQ (reference sequence). V was pared by 5 bases and J by 4 bases, with 8 bases of the junction left unmatched. The CDR3, as DNA: TGTGCCAGCAGCCCTCCGGGGACAGGGGTTTACGAGCAGTACGTC. As protein: CASSPPGTGVYEQYV.

V and J are TRBV28 and TRBJ2-6, with D tentatively TRBD2 (7 bases). The CDR3 totals 14 residues. Germline V gives CDR1 MDHEN, CDR2 SYDVKM. Trimming stripped 7 bases from V and 2 bases from J, with 9 bases between. The CDR3: CASTRGPGANVLTF. CDR3 sequence (DNA): TGTGCCAGCACGCGGGGGCCTGGGGCCAACGTCCTGACTTTC.

Notes on this clonotype: One base away lies a much larger clone, so this may be a sequencing read error. This chain connects TRBV20-1 to TRBJ2-1; 10 bases match TRBD2. The V gene end was trimmed by 2 bases and the J gene end by 4 bases; junction bases not matched to a gene: 11. The CDR3 spans 17 residues. Germline CDR1 reads DFQATT; CDR2 reads SNEGSKA (reference sequence). CDR3 DNA: TGCAGTGCTAGAACGTCGCTAGCGGGGGACTCATACAATGAGCAGTTCTTC. Its translation: CSARTSLAGDSYNEQFF.

Many counts were recorded for this clonotype. The chain joins TRBV6-2 or TRBV6-3 to TRBJ2-5; tentatively, D is TRBD2 (5 bases). The CDR3 totals 16 residues. In germline, CDR1 is MNHEY, CDR2 SVGEGT. The germline V and J ends were trimmed by 0 bases and 5 bases, with 16 bases remaining between them. CDR3 DNA sequence: TGTGCCAGCAGTTACTCGCCGGAGGATTTGGGGGAGACCCAGTACTTC. Translating gives CASSYSPEDLGETQYF.

In this sample, this clonotype turned up a few times. This chain connects TRBV5-5 to TRBJ1-6; 9 positions match TRBD1. The length of the CDR3 is 15 residues. The V segment lost 2 bases and the J segment 8 bases; nucleotides outside the gene matches: 5. In germline, CDR1 is SGHKS, CDR2 YYEKEE (reference sequence). The CDR3 DNA reads as TGTGCCAGCAGCTTACAGGGGGCACAGGATTCACCCCTCCACTTT. Its translation is CASSLQGAQDSPLHF.